This T cell receptor beta chain is drawn from a study of identical twins. No donor was unhealthy or non-Caucasian. Unique molecular identifiers were present on the cDNA, which also gained a universal primer site by template switching. Each CDR3 protein is one row after TCRdb ran MiXCR on the 5' RACE reads. Of hundreds of thousands of distinct CDR3 sequences listed, 8.6% are singletons. Regarding the study as a whole: The more abundant beta clonotypes in cord blood had fewer insertions, and memory repertoires did not show this. Donors were not followed over many years; analysis was cross-sectional.

This clonotype was observed a handful of times. What it binds is not known. Germline V gene lookup returns CDR1 MGHRA and CDR2 YSYEKL. Trimming stripped 2 bases from V and 7 bases from J, with 11 bases between. This CDR3 is 14 amino acids long. These records were also assigned to another study, of yellow fever vaccine responses in identical twins.

This TCR was sampled from a woman aged 18 to 35 in good health. Input material: PBMCs. V and J are TRBV4-1 and TRBJ2-2, with unresolved D. For the CDR3, the DNA is TGCGCCAGCAGCCAAACCAGTGGATTCGGGGAGCTGTTTTTT. Translated, it gives CASSQTSGFGELFF.